Following are 26 T cell receptor beta chains from one sample sequenced in a study of cytomegalovirus exposure and HLA in healthy donors. Use of 60 Vbeta and 13 Jbeta primers characterized the PCR. Profiling relied on immunoSEQ multiplex PCR, and the TCRdb table lists in-frame clones only, not all of them. The sample yields about 160,000 clones, around 78% seen once. The specimen was PBMCs. These receptors came from a woman between 40 and 55 years old in good health and CMV-seronegative.

V and J are TRBV27 and TRBJ2-7; a possible D gene is TRBD1 (5 bases). With 5 bases removed from V and 1 base from J, the gap between germline ends came to 12 bases. This CDR3 is 14 amino acids long. Per germline, CDR1 MNHEY and CDR2 SMNVEV (reference sequence). The CDR3 DNA is TGTGCCAGCAGTCCCCGTCAGGGTTCCTACGAGCAGTACTTC. Translated: CASSPRQGSYEQYF.

The CDR3 region has the DNA TGTGCCAGCAGCCTCCGTCCAGCAGGGACCGGGGAGCTGTTTTTT. It is translated as CASSLRPAGTGELFF. V gene TRBV9 combines with J gene TRBJ2-2, with D perhaps matching TRBD1 (5 bases). The CDR3 runs 15 residues. CDR1 and CDR2 (germline): SGDLS, YYNGEE. V gave up 4 bases and J gave up 5 bases, with 15 bases separating them.

The chain employs TRBV27 and TRBJ1-2, with 8 bases that match TRBD1. This CDR3 contains 14 residues. The V gene end was trimmed by 6 bases and the J gene end by 7 bases; junction bases not matched to a gene: 10. The germline gives CDR1 MNHEY, CDR2 SMNVEV (reference sequence). The CDR3 spells CASRETGGEGGYTF. The CDR3 DNA sequence: TGTGCCAGCAGGGAAACAGGGGGAGAGGGTGGCTACACCTTC.

This clone was detected a few times. V is TRBV5-1 and J is TRBJ2-7, with TRBD1 identical over 7 bases. Germline V lookup: CDR1 SGHRS, CDR2 YFSETQ. Germline trimming cut 2 bases from V and 3 bases from J; bases unmatched to any gene: 5. The CDR3 totals 14 residues. CDR3 protein: CASSFRDSGYEQYF. In DNA form, the CDR3 reads TGCGCCAGCAGCTTTAGGGACAGTGGCTACGAGCAGTACTTC. The full variable domain, rest sourced from reference TRBV5-1 and TRBJ2-7, is KAGVTQTPRYLIKTRGQQVTLSCSPISGHRSVSWYQQTPGQGLQFLFEYFSETQRNKGNFPGRFSGRQFSNSRSEMNVSTLELGDSALYLCASSFRDSGYEQYFGPGTRLTVT.

This CDR3 reads CASSLTGEGEKLFF. CDR3 DNA: TGTGCCAGCAGTTTGACAGGGGAGGGCGAAAAACTGTTTTTT. The J gene is TRBJ1-4, the V gene TRBV28; 8 nucleotides line up with TRBD1. Germline-derived CDR1 and CDR2 are MDHEN and SYDVKM. CDR3 length: 14 residues. The V and J ends lost 3 bases and 8 bases, in that order; junction bases with no gene match: 5.

The rearrangement joins TRBV5-6 to TRBJ2-7; TRBD2 aligns across 11 bases. The CDR3 covers 15 residues. Germline values: CDR1 SGHDT, CDR2 YYEEEE. The V segment lost 5 bases and the J segment 6 bases; nucleotides outside the gene matches: 10. In nucleotides, the CDR3 is TGTGCCAGCAGTCCAAGGACTAGCGGGTGGAGCGAGCAGTACTTC. It translates to CASSPRTSGWSEQYF.

This chain joins TRBV18 and TRBJ2-1; TRBD2 might be the D (6 bases). This CDR3 is built from 15 residues. V was shortened by 2 bases and J by 9 bases, with 17 bases between the two germline ends. Germline V CDR1 and CDR2: KGHSH, LQKENI. The CDR3: CASSPAGQEGSEQFF. The CDR3, as DNA: TGTGCCAGCTCACCAGCCGGCCAGGAGGGTAGTGAGCAGTTCTTC.

The chain couples TRBV10-3 to TRBJ2-2; D gene ambiguous. Germline V gene data show CDR1 as ENHRY and CDR2 as SYGVKD. The CDR3 is made up of 15 amino acids. V shed 3 bases and J shed 8 bases, with 16 bases lying between them. CDR3: CAISELDQQAGELFF. CDR3 coding DNA: TGTGCCATCAGTGAATTGGATCAGCAGGCAGGGGAGCTGTTTTTT.

The chain joins TRBV7-9 to TRBJ2-7; 9 nucleotides line up with TRBD2. CDR3 length equals 15 residues. Germline CDR1 is SEHNR and CDR2 is FQNEAQ (reference sequence). V gave up 5 bases and J gave up 5 bases; unmatched junction bases: 10. The DNA of the CDR3 is TGTGCCAGCAGCCCAACCCCTAGCGGGACCCACGAGCAGTACTTC. Amino acid sequence: CASSPTPSGTHEQYF.

This clone was detected once. The chain links TRBV4-1 to TRBJ2-2; 7 nucleotides match TRBD2. V gave up 0 bases and J gave up 1 base; unmatched junction bases: 5. Germline V gives CDR1 MGHRA, CDR2 YSYEKL. This CDR3 spans 17 amino acids. CDR3 residues: CASSQDLASGNTGELFF. Written as DNA, the CDR3 is TGCGCCAGCAGCCAAGATTTGGCTAGCGGGAACACCGGGGAGCTGTTTTTT.

The genes are TRBV14 and TRBJ1-1; D unresolved. V gave up 3 bases and J gave up 0 bases, with 20 bases separating them. Germline loops: CDR1 SGHDN, CDR2 FVKESK. CDR3 length: 18 amino acids. For the CDR3, the DNA is TGTGCCAGCAGCCATCATCATGGGGTTTCGGGGATGAACACTGAAGCTTTCTTT. It yields the protein CASSHHHGVSGMNTEAFF.

The chain has TRBV11-2 and TRBJ2-5; the D is unclear. The CDR3 runs to 12 residues. Trimming left V 4 bases short and J 3 bases short, with 6 bases between. The V gene's germline CDR1 is SGHAT and CDR2 FQNNGV. In DNA form, the CDR3 reads TGTGCCAGCAGCTGGCACAAAGAGACCCAGTACTTC. This codes for CASSWHKETQYF.

The chain couples TRBV2 to TRBJ2-7; TRBD2 aligns across 7 bases. The trim removed 7 bases at V and 0 bases at J, leaving 9 bases unmatched. This CDR3 region has 15 residues. CDR1 and CDR2 (germline): SNHLY, FYNNEI. CDR3 nucleotides: TGTGCCAGCACCCGGACTAGTAAAAGCTCCTACGAGCAGTACTTC. Translated, it gives CASTRTSKSSYEQYF.

The J gene is TRBJ2-1, the V gene TRBV7-6; perhaps TRBD2 as D (6 bases). V was trimmed by 0 bases and J by 0 bases, leaving 15 bases between them. Per germline, CDR1 SGHVS and CDR2 FNYEAQ. The CDR3 has 18 residues. Here the CDR3 DNA reads TGTGCCAGCAGCTTAGCGCTAGGACTATCTTTCTCCTACAATGAGCAGTTCTTC. This encodes CASSLALGLSFSYNEQFF.

This rearrangement joins TRBV27 to TRBJ2-5; D possibly corresponds to TRBD1 (6 bases). The CDR3 covers 13 residues. Germline-derived CDR1 and CDR2 are MNHEY and SMNVEV (reference sequence). V was shortened by 5 bases and J by 7 bases, with 14 bases between the two germline ends. Here the CDR3 reads CASSPGGLGTQYF. CDR3 DNA sequence: TGTGCCAGCAGTCCTGGGGGCCTCGGGACCCAGTACTTC.

V is TRBV10-3 and J is TRBJ2-7; 11 bases are a match to TRBD2. V was pared by 3 bases and J by 5 bases, with 3 bases of the junction left unmatched. CDR1 and CDR2 from the germline V gene are ENHRY and SYGVKD. There are 14 residues in the CDR3. CDR3 region: CAISELAGANEQYF. The CDR3 region has the DNA TGTGCCATCAGTGAACTAGCGGGAGCGAACGAGCAGTACTTC.

This chain links TRBV11-1 with TRBJ1-1; 11 bases fit TRBD1. The CDR3 loop spans 17 amino acids. From germline, CDR1 is SGHAT and CDR2 FQDESV (reference sequence). V trimming: 3 bases; J trimming: 4 bases; junction bases outside the gene matches: 10. CDR3 in amino acids: CASSFIGQGAGSTEAFF. CDR3 sequence (DNA): TGTGCCAGCAGCTTTATAGGACAGGGGGCTGGAAGCACTGAAGCTTTCTTT.

The chain links TRBV6-1 to TRBJ1-1, with D perhaps matching TRBD1 (5 bases). The germline V gene has CDR1 MNHNS and CDR2 SASEGT. Trimming left V 8 bases short and J 1 base short, with 11 bases between. The CDR3 is 13 amino acids. The DNA for the CDR3 is TGTGCCAGCTCGAGCAGGGAGAACACTGAAGCTTTCTTT. It translates to CASSSRENTEAFF.

Worth noting for this clone: The sample contains more than one DNA sequence encoding this CDR3. This rearrangement joins TRBV2 to TRBJ2-3; TRBD2 is a possible D gene (6 bases). Germline CDR1 and CDR2: SNHLY and FYNNEI. With 7 bases removed from V and 0 bases from J, the gap between germline ends came to 11 bases. The length of the CDR3 is 14 residues. CDR3 DNA sequence: TGTGCCAGCAACCCTAGCGCTAGCACAGATACGCAGTATTTT. It is translated as CASNPSASTDTQYF.

J is TRBJ2-7 and V is TRBV7-2; TRBD2 is a possible D gene (5 bases). Trimming cost V 1 base and J 0 bases, with 10 bases left between them. The CDR3 is 15 residues long. The germline V gene encodes CDR1 SGHTA and CDR2 FQGNSA. The CDR3: CASSLDGVSSYEQYF. The CDR3 region has the DNA TGTGCCAGCAGCTTAGACGGGGTCAGCTCCTACGAGCAGTACTTC.

There are a few counts of this clone. The chain combines TRBV10-3 with TRBJ2-2; perhaps TRBD1 as D (6 bases). V gave up 3 bases and J gave up 4 bases, with 15 bases separating them. Germline loops: CDR1 ENHRY, CDR2 SYGVKD. The CDR3 sequence is 16 residues long. This CDR3 is CAISDPRLGGTGELFF. In nucleotides, the CDR3 is TGTGCCATCAGTGATCCTCGTCTAGGGGGCACCGGGGAGCTGTTTTTT.

The rearrangement joins TRBV18 to TRBJ1-5; D is perhaps TRBD1 (6 bases). V was clipped by 3 bases and J by 3 bases, with 12 bases between them. CDR1 and CDR2 (germline): KGHSH, LQKENI. The CDR3 length is 15 residues. CDR3 bases: TGTGCCAGCTCACCGTCGACAGGCCTCAATCAGCCCCAGCATTTT. Amino acid sequence: CASSPSTGLNQPQHF.

This sequence joins TRBV19 and TRBJ2-4, with TRBD2 matching over 7 bases. Germline loops: CDR1 LNHDA, CDR2 SQIVND (reference sequence). There are 12 residues in the CDR3. Unmatched junction bases numbered 0, after V lost 4 bases and J lost 6 bases. The CDR3 DNA is TGTGCCAGTAGTAGGGGGGGAAACATTCAGTACTTC. This gives the protein CASSRGGNIQYF.

This clone was counted only a few times. The chain recombines TRBV27 with TRBJ1-1; no clear D gene. Trimming cost V 6 bases and J 10 bases, with 21 bases left between them. Looked up from germline, CDR1 is MNHEY and CDR2 is SMNVEV (reference sequence). This CDR3 is 14 amino acids long. DNA for the CDR3: TGTGCCAGCAGCCGACTAGAGGGTCCCTGGGGAGCTTTCTTT. It specifies CASSRLEGPWGAFF.

This clone was seen a few times. The chain employs TRBV5-1 and TRBJ2-1; 7 positions agree with TRBD1. Germline trimming cut 4 bases from V and 10 bases from J; bases unmatched to any gene: 11. The CDR3 is made up of 14 amino acids. The germline V gene has CDR1 SGHRS and CDR2 YFSETQ. CDR3 protein: CASSVLTGVGEQFF. CDR3 in DNA: TGCGCCAGCAGCGTATTAACAGGGGTAGGGGAGCAGTTCTTC.

This clone is a singleton in its sample. The chain links TRBV25-1 to TRBJ2-7; weak D call: TRBD1 (6 bases). The CDR3 is 14 residues long. Germline CDR1 is MGHDK and CDR2 is SYGVNS. Trimming pared 9 bases from V and 3 bases from J, leaving 18 bases between. The CDR3 loop is CASSEQGSSYEQYF. The CDR3 DNA follows: TGTGCCAGTTCTGAACAGGGATCGAGCTACGAGCAGTACTTC.